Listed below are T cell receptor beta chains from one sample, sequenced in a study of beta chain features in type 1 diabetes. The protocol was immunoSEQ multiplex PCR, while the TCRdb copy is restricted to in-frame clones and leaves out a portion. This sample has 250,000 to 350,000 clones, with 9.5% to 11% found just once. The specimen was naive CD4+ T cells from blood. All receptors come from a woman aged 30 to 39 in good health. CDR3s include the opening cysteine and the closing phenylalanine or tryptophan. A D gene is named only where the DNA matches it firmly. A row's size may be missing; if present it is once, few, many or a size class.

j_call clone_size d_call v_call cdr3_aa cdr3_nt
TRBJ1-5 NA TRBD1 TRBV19 CASRQGATGQPQHF TGTGCCAGTAGACAGGGGGCGACTGGACAGCCCCAGCATTTT
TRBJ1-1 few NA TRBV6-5 CASSYSAMNTEAFF TGTGCCAGCAGTTACTCGGCCATGAACACTGAAGCTTTCTTT
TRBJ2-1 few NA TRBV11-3 CASSSSGTSRGDEQFF TGTGCCAGCAGCTCCTCTGGGACTTCCAGGGGGGATGAGCAGTTCTTC
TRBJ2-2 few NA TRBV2 CASSEEQGDTGELFF TGTGCCAGCAGCGAGGAACAGGGCGACACCGGGGAGCTGTTTTTT
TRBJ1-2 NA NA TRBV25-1 CASSPGRGYTF TGTGCCAGCAGCCCAGGGCGGGGCTACACCTTC
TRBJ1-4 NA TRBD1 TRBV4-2 CASSQEQRQGPQQLFF TGTGCCAGCAGCCAAGAACAGCGACAGGGCCCCCAGCAACTGTTTTTT
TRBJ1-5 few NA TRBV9 CASTRAEKSNQPQHF TGTGCCAGCACAAGAGCCGAGAAGAGCAATCAGCCCCAGCATTTT
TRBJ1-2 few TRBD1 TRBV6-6 CASSYLQGSHYGYTF TGTGCCAGCAGTTATTTACAGGGGTCCCACTATGGCTACACCTTC
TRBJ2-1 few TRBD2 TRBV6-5 CASSFPTSGRTKFF TGTGCCAGCAGTTTCCCGACTAGCGGGAGGACGAAGTTCTTC
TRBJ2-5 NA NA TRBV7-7 CASSLEREETQYF TGTGCTAGCAGCTTGGAGCGGGAAGAGACCCAGTACTTC
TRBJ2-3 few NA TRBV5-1 CASQLGKGPDTQYF TGCGCCAGCCAACTAGGGAAAGGGCCAGATACGCAGTATTTT
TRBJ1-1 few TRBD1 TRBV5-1 CASSFQGGHTEAFF TGCGCCAGCAGCTTTCAAGGGGGCCATACTGAAGCTTTCTTT